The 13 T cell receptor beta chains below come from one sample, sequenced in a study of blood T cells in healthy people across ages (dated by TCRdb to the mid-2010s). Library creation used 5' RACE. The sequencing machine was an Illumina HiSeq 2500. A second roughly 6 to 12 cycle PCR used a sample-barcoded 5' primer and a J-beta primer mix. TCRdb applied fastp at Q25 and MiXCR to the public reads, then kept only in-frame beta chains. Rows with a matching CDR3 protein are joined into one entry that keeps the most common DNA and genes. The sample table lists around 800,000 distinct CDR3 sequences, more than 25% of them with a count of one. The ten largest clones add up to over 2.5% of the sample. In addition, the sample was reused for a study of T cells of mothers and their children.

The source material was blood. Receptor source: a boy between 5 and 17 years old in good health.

CDR3 in DNA: TGTGCCAGCAGTTCGGGGACAACTAACTATGGCTACACCTTC. Residues: CASSSGTTNYGYTF. This rearrangement joins TRBV12-3 or TRBV12-4 to TRBJ1-2; D possibly corresponds to TRBD1 (6 bases). The CDR3 is 14 residues long. V dropped 4 bases and J dropped 0 bases, with 9 bases sitting between them.

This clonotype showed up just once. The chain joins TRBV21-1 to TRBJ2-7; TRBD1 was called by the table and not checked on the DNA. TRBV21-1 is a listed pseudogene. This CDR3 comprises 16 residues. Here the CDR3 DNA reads TGTGCCAGCAGCAAACTCCGGGACCGCCAATACTACGAGCAGTACTTC. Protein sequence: CASSKLRDRQYYEQYF.

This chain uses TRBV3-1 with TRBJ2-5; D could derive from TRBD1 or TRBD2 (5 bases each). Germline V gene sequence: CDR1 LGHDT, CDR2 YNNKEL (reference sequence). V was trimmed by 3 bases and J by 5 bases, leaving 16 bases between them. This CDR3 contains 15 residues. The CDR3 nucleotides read TGTGCCAGCAGCCATTACCCCGGGACCCAGGAGACCCAGTACTTC. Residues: CASSHYPGTQETQYF.

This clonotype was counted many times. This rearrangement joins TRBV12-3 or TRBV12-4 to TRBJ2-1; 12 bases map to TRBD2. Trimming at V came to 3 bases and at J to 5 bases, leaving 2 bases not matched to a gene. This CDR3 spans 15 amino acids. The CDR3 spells CASSFTSGGNNEQFF. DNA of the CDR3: TGTGCCAGCAGTTTCACTAGCGGGGGGAACAATGAGCAGTTCTTC.

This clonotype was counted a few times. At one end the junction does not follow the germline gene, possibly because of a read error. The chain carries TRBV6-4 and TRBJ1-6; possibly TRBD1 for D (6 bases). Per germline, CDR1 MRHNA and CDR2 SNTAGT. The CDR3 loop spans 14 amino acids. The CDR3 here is CASGEGRGNSPLHF. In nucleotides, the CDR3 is TGTGCCAGCGGTGAGGGCAGGGGTAATTCGCCCCTCCACTTT.

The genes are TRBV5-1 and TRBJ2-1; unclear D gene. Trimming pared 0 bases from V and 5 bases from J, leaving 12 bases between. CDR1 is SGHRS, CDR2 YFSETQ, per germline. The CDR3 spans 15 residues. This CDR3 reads CASSLEGRTNNEQFF. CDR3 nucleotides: TGCGCCAGCAGCTTGGAAGGGCGCACCAACAATGAGCAGTTCTTC.

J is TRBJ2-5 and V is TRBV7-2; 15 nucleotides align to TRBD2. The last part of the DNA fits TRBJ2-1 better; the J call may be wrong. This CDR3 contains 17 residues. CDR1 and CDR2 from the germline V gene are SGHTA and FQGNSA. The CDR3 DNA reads TGTGCCAGCAGCTCAGGACTAGCGGGGGGGGAATCAGATGAGCAGTTCTTC. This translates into CASSSGLAGGESDEQFF.

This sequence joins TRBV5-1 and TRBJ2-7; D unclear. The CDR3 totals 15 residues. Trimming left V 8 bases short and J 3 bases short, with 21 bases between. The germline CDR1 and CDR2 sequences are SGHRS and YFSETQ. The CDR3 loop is CASGTRSAGSYEQYF. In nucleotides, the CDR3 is TGCGCCAGTGGAACTCGAAGCGCAGGAAGCTACGAGCAGTACTTC.

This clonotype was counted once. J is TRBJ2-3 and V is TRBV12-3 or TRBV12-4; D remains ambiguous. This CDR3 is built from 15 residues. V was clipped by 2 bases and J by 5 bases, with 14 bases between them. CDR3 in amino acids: CASSLRAGIEDTQYF. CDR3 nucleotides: TGTGCCAGCAGTTTACGGGCTGGGATAGAAGATACGCAGTATTTT.

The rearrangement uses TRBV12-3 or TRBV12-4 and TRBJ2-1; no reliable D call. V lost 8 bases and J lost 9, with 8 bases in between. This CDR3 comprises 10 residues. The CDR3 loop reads CASGNPEQFF. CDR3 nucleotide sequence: TGTGCCAGCGGTAACCCTGAGCAGTTCTTC.

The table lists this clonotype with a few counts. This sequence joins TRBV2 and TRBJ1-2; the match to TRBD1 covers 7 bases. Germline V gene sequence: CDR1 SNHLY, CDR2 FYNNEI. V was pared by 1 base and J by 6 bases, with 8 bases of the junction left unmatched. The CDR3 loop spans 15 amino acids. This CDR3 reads CASSEEARDRDGYTF. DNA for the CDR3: TGTGCCAGCAGTGAAGAAGCCCGGGACAGAGATGGCTACACCTTC. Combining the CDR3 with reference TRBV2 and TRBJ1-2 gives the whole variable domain EPEVTQTPSHQVTQMGQEVILRCVPISNHLYFYWYRQILGQKVEFLVSFYNNEISEKSEIFDDQFSVERPDGSNFTLKIRSTKLEDSAMYFCASSEEARDRDGYTFGSGTRLTVV.

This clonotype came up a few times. CDR3 in amino acids: CASSSDRKSRYGYTF. DNA of the CDR3: TGTGCCAGCAGTTCGGACAGGAAGAGTCGGTATGGCTACACCTTC. The V and J genes are TRBV12-3 or TRBV12-4 and TRBJ1-2; 7 positions match TRBD1. CDR3 length equals 15 residues. Trimming took 4 bases from V and 5 from J; bases not matched to a gene: 10.

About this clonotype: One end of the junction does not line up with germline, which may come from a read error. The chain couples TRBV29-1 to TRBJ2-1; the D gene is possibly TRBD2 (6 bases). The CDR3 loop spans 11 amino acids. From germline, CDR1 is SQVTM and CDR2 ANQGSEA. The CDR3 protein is CSVASLGGVLF. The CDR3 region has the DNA TGCAGCGTTGCGTCCCTTGGCGGGGTCCTCTTC.